The 30 T cell receptor beta chains reported below all come from one sample, sequenced in a study of cytomegalovirus exposure and HLA in healthy donors (dated by TCRdb to 2016 to 2017). The library was generated by the immunoSEQ multiplex PCR assay. For the multiplex PCR, a mixture combining 60 forward primers for TCR Vbeta segments and 13 reverse primers for TCR Jbeta segments was used. TCRdb re-hosts the immuneACCESS table, in-frame sequences only. Its copies lack some clones; in the studies checked, an unresolved V gene accounts for under half of them, and the cause for the rest is not known. For this sample the table gives about 86,000 clones, of which 79% were detected only once. The leading ten clones occupy roughly 14% of the sample. The source material was PBMCs. The receptor source for this set is a middle-aged woman in good health and CMV-seropositive.

The chain combines TRBV7-3 with TRBJ2-3, with 7 positions matching TRBD2. This CDR3 has 16 amino acids. Trimming cost V 2 bases and J 1 base; bases outside gene matches: 6. In germline, CDR1 is SGHTA, CDR2 FQGTGA. The CDR3 loop is CASSLAGLRGTDTQYF. The DNA for the CDR3 is TGTGCCAGCAGCTTAGCGGGACTACGGGGCACAGATACGCAGTATTTT. The full variable domain, its missing parts supplied by reference TRBV7-3 and TRBJ2-3, is GAGVSQTPSNKVTEKGKYVELRCDPISGHTALYWYRQSLGQGPEFLIYFQGTGAADDSGLPNDRFFAVRPEGSVSTLKIQRTERGDSAVYLCASSLAGLRGTDTQYFGPGTRLTVL.

This chain links TRBV6-4 with TRBJ1-3; 9 nucleotides agree with TRBD1. Germline CDR1 and CDR2: MRHNA and SNTAGT. This CDR3 comprises 15 residues. V lost 2 bases, J lost 13 bases, and 12 bases stayed unmatched. The CDR3 DNA follows: TGTGCCAGCAGTGACACGGACAGGGGTGATACCCCAATATATTTT. This codes for CASSDTDRGDTPIYF.

This clone has a single count. The chain recombines TRBV5-1 with TRBJ1-4; the match to TRBD1 covers 9 bases. CDR1 and CDR2 from the germline V gene are SGHRS and YFSETQ. V dropped 3 bases and J dropped 7; count of bases not matched to a gene: 4. This CDR3 is built from 14 residues. CDR3 nucleotides: TGCGCCAGCAGCTGGGGGACAGGGAGTGAAAAACTGTTTTTT. Protein sequence: CASSWGTGSEKLFF.

This clone was observed a few times. The genes are TRBV6-5 and TRBJ1-1; D gene ambiguous. Trimming pared 4 bases from V and 5 bases from J, leaving 14 bases between. Germline-derived CDR1 and CDR2 are MNHEY and SVGAGI. The CDR3 is made up of 14 amino acids. In DNA form, the CDR3 reads TGTGCCAGCAGTTCCGAAAGCGCCTTTACTGAAGCTTTCTTT. Translated, it gives CASSSESAFTEAFF.

V is TRBV27 and J is TRBJ2-2; tentative D call: TRBD2 (6 bases). With 2 bases removed from V and 4 bases from J, the gap between germline ends came to 8 bases. The CDR3 is 14 amino acids. CDR1 and CDR2 (germline): MNHEY, SMNVEV (reference sequence). The CDR3: CASSLEGGTGELFF. CDR3 coding DNA: TGTGCCAGCAGTTTAGAGGGAGGCACCGGGGAGCTGTTTTTT.

V usage is TRBV9 and J usage is TRBJ2-3, with 14 bases aligning to TRBD2. Trimming took 4 bases from V and 9 from J; bases not matched to a gene: 4. Germline CDR1 and CDR2: SGDLS and YYNGEE. CDR3 length: 14 amino acids. CDR3 bases: TGTGCCAGCAGCCCCGGGACTAGCGGGGGAACGCAGTATTTT. This translates into CASSPGTSGGTQYF. The entire variable domain, with the rest obtained from reference TRBV9 and TRBJ2-3, is as follows: DSGVTQTPKHLITATGQRVTLRCSPRSGDLSVYWYQQSLDQGLQFLIQYYNGEERAKGNILERFSAQQFPDLHSELNLSSLELGDSALYFCASSPGTSGGTQYFGPGTRLTVL.

The chain combines TRBV5-1 with TRBJ1-1, with a weak D call TRBD1 (6 bases). The CDR3 extends over 14 amino acids. Germline V gene lookup returns CDR1 SGHRS and CDR2 YFSETQ. V shed 0 bases and J shed 5 bases, with 11 bases lying between them. The DNA for the CDR3 is TGCGCCAGCAGCTTGGGTGGGGGCTTGACTGAAGCTTTCTTT. The encoded protein is CASSLGGGLTEAFF.

This clone has a single count. The chain recombines TRBV11-2 with TRBJ1-1, with 8 positions matching TRBD1. CDR3 length equals 14 residues. Germline V CDR1 and CDR2: SGHAT, FQNNGV. Unmatched junction bases numbered 6, after V lost 2 bases and J lost 7 bases. This chain's CDR3 is CASSLQGATDEAFF. CDR3 DNA sequence: TGTGCCAGCAGCTTACAGGGGGCGACCGATGAAGCTTTCTTT.

The chain couples TRBV27 to TRBJ2-1; 7 nucleotides align to TRBD1. Looked up from germline, CDR1 is MNHEY and CDR2 is SMNVEV (reference sequence). The V segment lost 5 bases and the J segment 0 bases; nucleotides outside the gene matches: 16. The CDR3 totals 19 residues. The CDR3 sequence: CASSHTTQGLGSSYNEQFF. The CDR3 region has the DNA TGTGCCAGCAGTCATACCACACAGGGGTTGGGGAGCTCCTACAATGAGCAGTTCTTC.

The V and J genes are TRBV6-5 and TRBJ2-7; 10 nucleotides align to TRBD1. The CDR3 loop spans 14 amino acids. J gave up 4 bases and V 3 bases, and 3 bases lay outside the gene matches. Germline V gives CDR1 MNHEY, CDR2 SVGAGI. The CDR3 DNA is TGTGCCAGCAGTTATCGGGACAGGGGATACGAGCAGTACTTC. Encoded protein: CASSYRDRGYEQYF.

V and J are TRBV19 and TRBJ2-4; TRBD1 is a possible D gene (5 bases). V was clipped by 4 bases and J by 9 bases, with 10 bases between them. CDR3 size: 12 residues. Germline-derived CDR1 and CDR2 are LNHDA and SQIVND (reference sequence). CDR3 DNA: TGTGCCAGTAGTACCAGGCAGGGCATTCAGTACTTC. As protein: CASSTRQGIQYF.

Note on this clone: A read error may account for a junction end that differs from germline. The chain combines TRBV6-4 with TRBJ2-1; no reliable D call. This CDR3 has 16 residues. CDR1 is MRHNA, CDR2 SNTAGT, per germline. As DNA, the CDR3 is TGTGCCAGCAGTGATTCTGGCCTACTGCGAAACAATGAGCGGTTCTTC. This codes for CASSDSGLLRNNERFF.

This sequence joins TRBV6-5 and TRBJ2-7, with TRBD1 as a possible D gene (5 bases). This CDR3 is 12 amino acids long. Germline V CDR1 and CDR2: MNHEY, SVGAGI. V was clipped by 6 bases and J by 5 bases, with 11 bases between them. CDR3 coding DNA: TGTGCCAGCAGCCGAATGGGGCACGAGCAGTACTTC. Residues: CASSRMGHEQYF.

The J gene is TRBJ1-1, the V gene TRBV19; D is unresolved. The CDR3 is 14 residues long. The V end lost 4 bases, the J end lost 7 bases, and 16 bases lay between the germline ends. Germline values: CDR1 LNHDA, CDR2 SQIVND (reference sequence). The DNA for the CDR3 is TGTGCCAGTAGTAGCCCCGGACTCTTTCTTGAAGCTTTCTTT. Encoded protein: CASSSPGLFLEAFF.

This clone was counted between two and nine times. The chain joins TRBV7-8 to TRBJ2-1, with D possibly being TRBD2 (6 bases). CDR1 and CDR2 from the germline V gene are SGHVS and FQNEAQ. CDR3 length: 15 residues. The V end was cut by 1 base, the J end by 7 bases, with 14 bases between. The CDR3 spells CASSLEGSSGNEQFF. DNA for the CDR3: TGTGCCAGCAGCTTAGAAGGATCGAGCGGGAATGAGCAGTTCTTC.

The chain is built from TRBV27 and TRBJ2-7; 11 nucleotides agree with TRBD2. Germline V lookup: CDR1 MNHEY, CDR2 SMNVEV (reference sequence). V shed 2 bases, J shed 0 bases, and the junction held 15 bases outside the gene matches. CDR3 length: 20 residues. The CDR3 region has the DNA TGTGCCAGCAGTTTACTTAGCGGGAGGGCACGTGGAATTCTCTCCTACGAGCAGTACTTC. Translating it yields CASSLLSGRARGILSYEQYF.

V usage is TRBV10-1 and J usage is TRBJ2-4, with 8 nucleotides matching TRBD2. Germline V gene data show CDR1 as WNHNN and CDR2 as SYGVQD (reference sequence). The junction had 8 bases not matched to a gene; V was cut back by 4 bases and J by 0 bases. The CDR3 spans 17 residues. CDR3 loop: CASSGSGGPLAKNIQYF. In DNA form, the CDR3 reads TGCGCCAGCAGTGGATCGGGGGGGCCCCTAGCCAAAAACATTCAGTACTTC.

The chain is built from TRBV6-5 and TRBJ2-5; D is uncertain. Germline-derived CDR1 and CDR2 are MNHEY and SVGAGI. The CDR3 covers 14 residues. Trimming removed 3 bases at V and 5 bases at J, with 13 bases between. This chain's CDR3 is CASSYSLSGETQYF. DNA of the CDR3: TGTGCCAGCAGTTATAGCCTATCCGGGGAGACCCAGTACTTC.

The chain joins TRBV7-3 to TRBJ2-3; D ambiguous. Germline V gene lookup returns CDR1 SGHTA and CDR2 FQGTGA. The CDR3 has 15 residues. V lost 0 bases, J lost 2 bases, and 9 bases lay in between. The CDR3 DNA follows: TGTGCCAGCAGCTTAACGAGCGCCTTCACAGATACGCAGTATTTT. Amino acids: CASSLTSAFTDTQYF.

This chain uses TRBV4-2 with TRBJ2-1; 9 bases match TRBD2. There are 16 residues in the CDR3. Germline V gene data show CDR1 as LGHNA and CDR2 as YNFKEQ. V lost 0 bases and J lost 8; bases outside the gene matches: 8. CDR3 sequence (DNA): TGTGCCAGCAGCCAAGATGTTGGCGGGGGGGCCTATGAGCAGTTCTTC. Protein product: CASSQDVGGGAYEQFF.

This rearrangement joins TRBV7-9 to TRBJ1-2, with D maybe TRBD1 (5 bases). V shed 4 bases and J shed 10 bases, with 19 bases lying between them. This CDR3 spans 14 amino acids. CDR1 and CDR2 (germline): SEHNR, FQNEAQ (reference sequence). CDR3 nucleotide sequence: TGTGCCAGCAGCTCCCCAATCAAAGACAGAGACTACACCTTC. Protein: CASSSPIKDRDYTF.

The chain carries TRBV5-1 and TRBJ1-2, with D possibly TRBD1 on 6 matching bases. The CDR3 is made up of 15 amino acids. Trimming cost V 1 base and J 6 bases, with 16 bases left between them. The germline V gene encodes CDR1 SGHRS and CDR2 YFSETQ. CDR3 nucleotides: TGCGCCAGCAGCTTGTTGGGGGGGCAGGGCCATGGCTACACCTTC. This sequence encodes CASSLLGGQGHGYTF.

The chain joins TRBV6-5 to TRBJ2-7, with D possibly matching TRBD2 (5 bases). The germline CDR1 and CDR2 sequences are MNHEY and SVGAGI. Trimming shortened V by 6 bases and J by 2 bases, and 11 bases separated the two germline ends. CDR3 size: 13 residues. CDR3 residues: CASRRGWTYEQYF. In nucleotides, the CDR3 is TGTGCCAGCAGGCGAGGGTGGACCTACGAGCAGTACTTC.

The chain joins TRBV30 to TRBJ2-3; D may be TRBD1 (5 bases). The V gene lost 1 base and the J gene lost 4 bases, with 18 bases spanning the gap. CDR1 GTSNPN and CDR2 SVGIG come from the germline V gene (reference sequence). This CDR3 is built from 16 residues. The CDR3 DNA reads TGTGCCTGGAGTGGGATAGGTAGGGGCCCCGCAGATACGCAGTATTTT. It yields the protein CAWSGIGRGPADTQYF.

The chain couples TRBV7-2 to TRBJ1-5; 9 bases are a match to TRBD1. Germline CDR1 and CDR2: SGHTA and FQGNSA. The V segment lost 4 bases and the J segment 7 bases; nucleotides outside the gene matches: 5. This CDR3 has 14 residues. CDR3 in DNA: TGTGCCAGCAGCTCCCCGGACAGGGGACAGCCCCAGCATTTT. Its protein product is CASSSPDRGQPQHF.

The V gene is TRBV29-1, the J gene TRBJ2-7, with 12 bases that match TRBD2. The length of the CDR3 is 13 residues. The V gene's germline CDR1 is SQVTM and CDR2 ANQGSEA. Trimming removed 4 bases from V and 4 bases from J; junction bases left unmatched: 2. The CDR3 DNA reads TGCAGCGTTGTCACTAGCGGGAGGTACGAGCAGTACTTC. As protein: CSVVTSGRYEQYF.

The chain recombines TRBV5-1 with TRBJ1-1; 8 nucleotides align to TRBD1. Germline CDR1 SGHRS, CDR2 YFSETQ. With 0 bases clipped from V and 6 bases from J, the junction kept 7 bases outside the gene matches. The CDR3 totals 15 residues. As DNA, the CDR3 is TGCGCCAGCAGCTTGGAGGGACAGGCCTTTGCTGAAGCTTTCTTT. This codes for CASSLEGQAFAEAFF.

The chain combines TRBV19 with TRBJ1-2; 7 positions match TRBD1. The CDR3 extends over 15 amino acids. V was clipped by 3 bases and J by 8 bases; unmatched bases: 12. Germline CDR1 LNHDA, CDR2 SQIVND (reference sequence). The CDR3 loop reads CASSMAPTGPQGYTF. The CDR3 DNA is TGTGCCAGTAGTATGGCCCCGACAGGGCCACAAGGCTACACCTTC.

The chain joins TRBV6-1 to TRBJ1-3; 8 positions agree with TRBD1. Trimming cost V 4 bases and J 2 bases; bases outside gene matches: 7. The germline gives CDR1 MNHNS, CDR2 SASEGT. The CDR3 is made up of 16 amino acids. Here the CDR3 reads CASSGARGLAGNTIYF. As DNA, the CDR3 is TGTGCCAGCAGTGGCGCCAGGGGGCTTGCTGGAAACACCATATATTTT.

The chain uses TRBV18 and TRBJ1-2, with D perhaps TRBD1 (6 bases). CDR1 is KGHSH, CDR2 LQKENI, per germline. CDR3 length: 15 residues. V lost 2 bases and J lost 7, with 17 bases in between. The DNA for the CDR3 is TGTGCCAGCTCACCAACGAGGGGGACCATTGGTGGCTACACCTTC. As protein: CASSPTRGTIGGYTF.